The T cell receptor (beta chain) under discussion was sequenced for a study of regulatory T cells in long-lasting Graves disease. Arm-PCR of CDR3 regions and iRepertoire HTBI primers were used to build TCR beta libraries. One entry per CDR3 protein, called by TCRdb with MiXCR from the multiplex PCR reads. The table shows just over 600,000 distinct CDR3 sequences, with 16% occurring only once. The germline V gene encodes CDR1 MGHRA and CDR2 YSYEKL. V lost 4 bases and J lost 2; bases outside the gene matches: 6. This CDR3 contains 16 residues. The time point is: newly diagnosed GD, antithyroid drugs for less than 3 months. PBMC-extracted RNA yielded the TCR library. An endocrinology department in Xi'an, China, recruited the patients. This same sample was also taken into another study, of T cells in Graves' hyperthyroidism and ophthalmopathy. According to that study: Graves' hyperthyroidism qualified as stable when ophthalmopathy did not progress within 18 months.

This specimen was peripheral blood mononuclear cells (PBMCs), taken at new diagnosis, from a patient treated with antithyroid drugs. The receptor was isolated from a young woman with Graves disease. The chain has TRBV4-1 and TRBJ2-7; 12 positions agree with TRBD2. CDR3 loop: CASSPGTSGRTYEQYF. In DNA form, the CDR3 reads TGCGCCAGCAGCCCCGGGACTAGCGGGCGGACCTACGAGCAGTACTTC.